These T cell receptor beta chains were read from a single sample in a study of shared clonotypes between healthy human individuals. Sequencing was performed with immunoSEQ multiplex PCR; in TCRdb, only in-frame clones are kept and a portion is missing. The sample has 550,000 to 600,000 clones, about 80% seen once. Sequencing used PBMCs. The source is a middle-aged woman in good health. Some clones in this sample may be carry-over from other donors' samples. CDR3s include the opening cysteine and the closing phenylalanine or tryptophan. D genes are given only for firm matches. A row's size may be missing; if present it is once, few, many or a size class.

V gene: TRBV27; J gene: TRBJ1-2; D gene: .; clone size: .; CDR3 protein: CASSFPTDGYTF; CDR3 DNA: TGTGCCAGCAGTTTCCCGACTGATGGCTACACCTTC
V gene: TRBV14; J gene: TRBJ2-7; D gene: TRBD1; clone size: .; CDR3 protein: CASSPHRGGPYEQYF; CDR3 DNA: TGTGCCAGCAGCCCGCACAGGGGCGGCCCCTACGAGCAGTACTTC
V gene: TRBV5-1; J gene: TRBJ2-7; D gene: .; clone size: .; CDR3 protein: CASSLGGGSSSYEQYF; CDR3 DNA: TGCGCCAGCAGCTTGGGGGGAGGATCGAGCTCCTACGAGCAGTACTTC
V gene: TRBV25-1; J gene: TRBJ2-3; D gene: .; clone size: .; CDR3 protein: CASSESRDTQYF; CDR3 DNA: TGTGCCAGCAGTGAATCGCGGGATACGCAGTATTTT
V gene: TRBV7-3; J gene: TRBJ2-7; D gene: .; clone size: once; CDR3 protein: CASSFGAGSYEQYF; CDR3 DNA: TGTGCCAGCAGCTTTGGTGCAGGGAGCTACGAGCAGTACTTC
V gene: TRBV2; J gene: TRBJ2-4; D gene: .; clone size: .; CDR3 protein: CASSAAIRGGDKNIQYF; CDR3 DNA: TGTGCCAGCAGTGCGGCAATCAGGGGAGGGGACAAAAACATTCAGTACTTC
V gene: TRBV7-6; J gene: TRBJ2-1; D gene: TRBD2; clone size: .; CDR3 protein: CASSLASAGAYNEQFF; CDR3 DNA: TGTGCCAGCAGCTTAGCGTCAGCGGGAGCATACAATGAGCAGTTCTTC
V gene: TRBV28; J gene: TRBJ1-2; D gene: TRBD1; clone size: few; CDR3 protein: CASSLTGANYGYTF; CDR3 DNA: TGTGCCAGCAGTTTGACAGGGGCTAACTATGGCTACACCTTC
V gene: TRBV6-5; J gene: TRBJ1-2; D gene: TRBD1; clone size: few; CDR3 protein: CASSVGGADYGYTF; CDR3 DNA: TGTGCCAGCAGTGTAGGGGGCGCGGACTATGGCTACACCTTC
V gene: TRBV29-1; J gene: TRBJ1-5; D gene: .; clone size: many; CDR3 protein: CSVGSGNQPQHF; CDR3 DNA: TGCAGCGTTGGATCCGGCAATCAGCCCCAGCATTTT
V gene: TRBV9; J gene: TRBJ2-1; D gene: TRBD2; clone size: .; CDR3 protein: CASSVGGSGLYNEQFF; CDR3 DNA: TGTGCCAGCAGCGTAGGAGGTAGCGGGCTTTACAATGAGCAGTTCTTC
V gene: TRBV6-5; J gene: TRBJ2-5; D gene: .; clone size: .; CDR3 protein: CASSYSREYQETQYF; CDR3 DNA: TGTGCCAGCAGTTACAGCCGGGAATACCAAGAGACCCAGTACTTC
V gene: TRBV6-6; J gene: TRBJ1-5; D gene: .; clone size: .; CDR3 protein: CASSYSQGNQPQHF; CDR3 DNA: TGTGCCAGCAGTTACTCGCAGGGCAATCAGCCCCAGCATTTT
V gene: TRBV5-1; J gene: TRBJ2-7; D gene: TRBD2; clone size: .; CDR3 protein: CASSLVLAGDYEQYF; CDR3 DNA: TGCGCCAGCAGCTTGGTGCTAGCGGGGGACTACGAGCAGTACTTC
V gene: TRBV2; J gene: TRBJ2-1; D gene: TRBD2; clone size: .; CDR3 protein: CASRREVGGHEQFF; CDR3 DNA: TGTGCCAGCAGGCGGGAGGTTGGGGGTCATGAGCAGTTCTTC
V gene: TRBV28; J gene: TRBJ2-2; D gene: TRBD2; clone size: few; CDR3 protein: CASSLQLAGRFGELFF; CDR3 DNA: TGTGCCAGCAGTTTACAACTAGCGGGGAGGTTCGGGGAGCTGTTTTTT
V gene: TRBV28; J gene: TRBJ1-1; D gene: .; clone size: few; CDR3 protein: CASSPPRSMNTEAFF; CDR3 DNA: TGTGCCAGCAGTCCCCCGCGATCCATGAACACTGAAGCTTTCTTT
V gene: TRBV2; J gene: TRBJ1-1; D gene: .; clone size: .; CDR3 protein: CASSGAENTEAFF; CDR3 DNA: TGTGCCAGCAGTGGGGCGGAGAACACTGAAGCTTTCTTT
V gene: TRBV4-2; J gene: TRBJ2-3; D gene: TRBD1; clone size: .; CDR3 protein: CASSQPGTGGSPTDTQYF; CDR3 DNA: TGTGCCAGCAGCCAACCCGGTACAGGGGGCTCCCCCACAGATACGCAGTATTTT
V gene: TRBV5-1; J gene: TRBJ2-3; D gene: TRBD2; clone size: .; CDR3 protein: CASSWTRSDTQYF; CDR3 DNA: TGCGCCAGCAGCTGGACTAGGTCAGATACGCAGTATTTT
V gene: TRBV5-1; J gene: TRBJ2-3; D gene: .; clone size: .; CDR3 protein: CASSLAAAGSTDTQYF; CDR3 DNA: TGCGCCAGCAGCTTGGCCGCAGCCGGGAGCACAGATACGCAGTATTTT
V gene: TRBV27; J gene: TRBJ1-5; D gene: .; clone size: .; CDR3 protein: CASSPQQGLPNQPQHF; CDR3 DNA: TGTGCCAGCAGTCCACAACAGGGACTCCCTAATCAGCCCCAGCATTTT
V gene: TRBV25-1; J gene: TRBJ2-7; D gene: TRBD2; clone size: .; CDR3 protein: CASSEYARTSGSLEQYF; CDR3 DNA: TGTGCCAGCAGTGAATATGCGCGGACTAGCGGGTCTCTCGAGCAGTACTTC
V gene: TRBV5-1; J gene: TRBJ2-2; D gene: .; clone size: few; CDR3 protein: CASSPRDSNTGELFF; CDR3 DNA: TGCGCCAGCAGCCCTCGGGATTCGAACACCGGGGAGCTGTTTTTT
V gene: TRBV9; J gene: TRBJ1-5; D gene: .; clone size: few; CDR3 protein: CASSVVGTRERNQPQHF; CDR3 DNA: TGTGCCAGCAGCGTAGTTGGTACCAGGGAGCGCAATCAGCCCCAGCATTTT